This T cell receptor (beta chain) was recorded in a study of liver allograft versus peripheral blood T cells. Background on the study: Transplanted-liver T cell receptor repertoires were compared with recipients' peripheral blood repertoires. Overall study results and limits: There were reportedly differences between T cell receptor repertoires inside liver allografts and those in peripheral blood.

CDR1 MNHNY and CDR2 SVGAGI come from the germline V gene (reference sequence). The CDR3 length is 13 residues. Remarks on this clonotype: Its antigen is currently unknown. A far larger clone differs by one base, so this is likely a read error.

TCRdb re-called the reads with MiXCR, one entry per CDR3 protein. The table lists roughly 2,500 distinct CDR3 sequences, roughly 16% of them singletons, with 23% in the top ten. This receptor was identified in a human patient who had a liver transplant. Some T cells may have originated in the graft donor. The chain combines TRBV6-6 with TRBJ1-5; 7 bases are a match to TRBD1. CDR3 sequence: CTSSSRTGQPQHF. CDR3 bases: TGTACCAGCAGTTCTCGGACAGGCCAGCCCCAGCATTTT.